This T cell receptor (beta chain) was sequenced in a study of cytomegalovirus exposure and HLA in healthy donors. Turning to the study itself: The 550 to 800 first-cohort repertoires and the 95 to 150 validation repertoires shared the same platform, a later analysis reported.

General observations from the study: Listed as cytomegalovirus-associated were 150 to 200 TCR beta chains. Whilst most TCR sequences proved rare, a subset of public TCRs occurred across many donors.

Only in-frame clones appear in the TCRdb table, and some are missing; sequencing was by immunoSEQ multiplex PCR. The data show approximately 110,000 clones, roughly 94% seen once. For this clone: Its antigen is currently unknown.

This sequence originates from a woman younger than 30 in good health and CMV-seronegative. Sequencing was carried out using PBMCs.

Here the CDR3 reads CASSQGEGFQETQYF. The DNA for the CDR3 is TGTGCCAGCAGTCAAGGAGAGGGTTTCCAAGAGACCCAGTACTTC. This chain uses TRBV6-1 with TRBJ2-5; D may be TRBD2 (5 bases). Germline CDR1 MNHNS, CDR2 SASEGT. V gave up 5 bases and J gave up 1 base, with 14 bases separating them. CDR3 size: 15 residues.